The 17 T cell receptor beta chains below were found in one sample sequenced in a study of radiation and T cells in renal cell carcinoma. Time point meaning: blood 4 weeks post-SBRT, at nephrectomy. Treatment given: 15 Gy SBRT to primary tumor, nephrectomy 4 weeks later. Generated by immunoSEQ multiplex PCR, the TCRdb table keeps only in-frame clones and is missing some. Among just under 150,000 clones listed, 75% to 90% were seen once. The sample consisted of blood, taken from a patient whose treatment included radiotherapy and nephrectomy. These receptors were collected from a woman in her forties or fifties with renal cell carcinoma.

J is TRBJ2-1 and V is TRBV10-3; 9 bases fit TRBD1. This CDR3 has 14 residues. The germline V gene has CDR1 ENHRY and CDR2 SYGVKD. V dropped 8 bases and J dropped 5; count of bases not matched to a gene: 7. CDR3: CAIGRTGEDNEQFF. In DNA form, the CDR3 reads TGTGCCATCGGTCGGACAGGGGAGGACAATGAGCAGTTCTTC.

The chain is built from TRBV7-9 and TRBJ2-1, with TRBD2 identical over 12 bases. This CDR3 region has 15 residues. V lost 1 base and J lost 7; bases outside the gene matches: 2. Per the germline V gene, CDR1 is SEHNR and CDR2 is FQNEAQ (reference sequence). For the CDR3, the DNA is TGTGCCAGCAGCTTAGGTACTAGCGGGAGGAATGAGCAGTTCTTC. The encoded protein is CASSLGTSGRNEQFF.

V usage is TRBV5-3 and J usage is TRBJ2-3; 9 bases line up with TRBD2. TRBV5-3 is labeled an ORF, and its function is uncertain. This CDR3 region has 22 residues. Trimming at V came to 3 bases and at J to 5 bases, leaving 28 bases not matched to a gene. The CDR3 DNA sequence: TGTGCCAGAAGCTGTACGATCTGGAGGTGGGCTTTTGGTAGCGGGAGTAAAGATACGCAGTATTTT. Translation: CARSCTIWRWAFGSGSKDTQYF.

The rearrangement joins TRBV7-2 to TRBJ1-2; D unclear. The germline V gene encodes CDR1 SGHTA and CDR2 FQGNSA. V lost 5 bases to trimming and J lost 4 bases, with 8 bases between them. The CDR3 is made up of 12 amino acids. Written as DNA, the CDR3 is TGTGCCAGCAGCCTATGGTCCTATGGCTACACCTTC. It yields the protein CASSLWSYGYTF.

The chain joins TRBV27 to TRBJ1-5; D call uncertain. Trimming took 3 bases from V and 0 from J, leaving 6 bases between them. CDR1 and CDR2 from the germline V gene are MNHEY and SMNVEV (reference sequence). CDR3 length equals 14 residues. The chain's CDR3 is CASSFSYSNQPQHF. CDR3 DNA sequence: TGTGCCAGCAGTTTTTCCTATAGCAATCAGCCCCAGCATTTT.

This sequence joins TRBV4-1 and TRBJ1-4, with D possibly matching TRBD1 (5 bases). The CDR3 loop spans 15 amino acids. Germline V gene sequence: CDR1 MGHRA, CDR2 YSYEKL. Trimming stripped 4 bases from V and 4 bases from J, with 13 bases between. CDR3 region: CASSPQSGVNEKLFF. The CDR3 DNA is TGCGCCAGCAGCCCCCAGTCGGGGGTTAATGAAAAACTGTTTTTT.

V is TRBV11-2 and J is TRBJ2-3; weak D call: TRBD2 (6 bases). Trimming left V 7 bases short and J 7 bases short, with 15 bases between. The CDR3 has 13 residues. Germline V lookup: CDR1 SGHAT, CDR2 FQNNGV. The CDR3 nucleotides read TGTGCCAGCAACACTGGAGGGGCAAATACGCAGTATTTT. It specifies CASNTGGANTQYF. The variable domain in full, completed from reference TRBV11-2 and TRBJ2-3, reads EAGVAQSPRYKIIEKRQSVAFWCNPISGHATLYWYQQILGQGPKLLIQFQNNGVVDDSQLPKDRFSAERLKGVDSTLKIQPAKLEDSAVYLCASNTGGANTQYFGPGTRLTVL.

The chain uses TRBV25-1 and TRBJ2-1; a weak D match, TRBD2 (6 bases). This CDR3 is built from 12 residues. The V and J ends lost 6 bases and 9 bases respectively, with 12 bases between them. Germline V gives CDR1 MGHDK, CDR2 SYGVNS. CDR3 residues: CASRGGPGEQFF. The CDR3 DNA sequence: TGTGCCAGCAGGGGGGGACCGGGTGAGCAGTTCTTC.

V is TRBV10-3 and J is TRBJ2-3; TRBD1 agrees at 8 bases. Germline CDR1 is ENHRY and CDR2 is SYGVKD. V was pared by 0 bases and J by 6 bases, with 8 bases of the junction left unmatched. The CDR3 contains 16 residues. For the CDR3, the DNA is TGTGCCATCAGTGAGTCGAGGCAGGGGGCGCGCGATACGCAGTATTTT. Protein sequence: CAISESRQGARDTQYF.

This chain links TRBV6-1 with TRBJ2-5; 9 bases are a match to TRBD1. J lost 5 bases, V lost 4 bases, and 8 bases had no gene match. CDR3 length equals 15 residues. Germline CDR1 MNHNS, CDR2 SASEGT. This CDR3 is CASSVGQGIMETQYF. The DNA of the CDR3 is TGTGCCAGCAGTGTGGGACAGGGTATCATGGAGACCCAGTACTTC.

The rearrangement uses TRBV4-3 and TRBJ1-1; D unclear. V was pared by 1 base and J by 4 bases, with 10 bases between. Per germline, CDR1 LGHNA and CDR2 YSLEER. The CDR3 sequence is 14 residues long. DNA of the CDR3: TGCGCCAGCAGCCAAGGAAGGTTTGGCACTGAAGCTTTCTTT. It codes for CASSQGRFGTEAFF.

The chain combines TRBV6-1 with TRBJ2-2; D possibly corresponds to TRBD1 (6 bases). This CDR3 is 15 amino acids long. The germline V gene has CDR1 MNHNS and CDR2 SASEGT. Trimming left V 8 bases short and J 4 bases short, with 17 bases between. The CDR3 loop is CASQGRGHSTGELFF. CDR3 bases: TGTGCCAGCCAGGGTCGGGGACACAGCACCGGGGAGCTGTTTTTT.

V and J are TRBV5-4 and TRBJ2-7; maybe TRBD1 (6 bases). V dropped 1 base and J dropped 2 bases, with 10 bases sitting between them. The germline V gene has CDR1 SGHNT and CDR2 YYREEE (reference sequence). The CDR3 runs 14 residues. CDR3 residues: CASSLRQGTYEQYF. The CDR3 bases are TGTGCCAGCAGCTTGAGGCAGGGGACCTACGAGCAGTACTTC.

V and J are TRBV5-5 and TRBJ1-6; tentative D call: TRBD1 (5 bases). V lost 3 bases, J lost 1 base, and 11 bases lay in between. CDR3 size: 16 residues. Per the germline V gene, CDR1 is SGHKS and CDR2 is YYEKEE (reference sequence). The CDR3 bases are TGTGCCAGCAGCTGGGGCGGGGGTTCCTATAATTCACCCCTCCACTTT. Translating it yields CASSWGGGSYNSPLHF.

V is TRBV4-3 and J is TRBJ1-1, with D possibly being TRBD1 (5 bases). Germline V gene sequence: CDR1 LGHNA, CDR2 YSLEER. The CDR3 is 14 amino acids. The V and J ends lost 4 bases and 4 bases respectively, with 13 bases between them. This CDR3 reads CASSPSRDGTEAFF. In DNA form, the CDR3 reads TGCGCCAGCAGCCCTTCTAGGGACGGCACTGAAGCTTTCTTT.

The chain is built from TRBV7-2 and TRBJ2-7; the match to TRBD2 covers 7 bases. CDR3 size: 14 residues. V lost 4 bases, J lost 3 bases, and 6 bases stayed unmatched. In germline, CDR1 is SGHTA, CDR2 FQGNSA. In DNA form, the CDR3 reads TGTGCCAGCAGCTCGTGGGGGGGGATCTACGAGCAGTACTTC. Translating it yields CASSSWGGIYEQYF.

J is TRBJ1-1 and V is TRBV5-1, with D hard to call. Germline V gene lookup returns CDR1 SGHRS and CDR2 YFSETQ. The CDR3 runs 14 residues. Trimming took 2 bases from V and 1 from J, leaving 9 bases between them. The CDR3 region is CASSFEGSNTEAFF. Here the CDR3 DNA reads TGCGCCAGCAGCTTCGAGGGCTCGAACACTGAAGCTTTCTTT.